The rows below give T cell receptor beta chains drawn from one sample of a study of blood T cell repertoires in COVID-19. TCRdb's table, derived via immunoSEQ multiplex PCR, lists solely in-frame clones and lacks some. This sample carries some 73,000 clones, around nine tenths of them seen once, and the ten largest clones take over 10%. Specimen: peripheral blood. The receptors were gathered from a woman aged 55-69 years with acute or convalescent COVID-19. Both conserved end residues are part of each CDR3. A D gene is named only where the DNA matches it firmly. Expanded clones are given a class, and other clones once, few, many or no size at all.

abundance,v_gene,d_gene,j_gene,CDR3nt,CDR3aa
-,TRBV27,-,TRBJ2-7,TGTGCCAGCAGTTTATCAGGGGTTCCTCCGTACGAGCAGTACTTC,CASSLSGVPPYEQYF
-,TRBV5-1,-,TRBJ2-7,TGCGCCAGCAACCCAGACCGGGGAGAGCAGTACTTC,CASNPDRGEQYF
-,TRBV9,-,TRBJ2-3,TGTGCCAGCAGCGTACAGGGAGGTACGCAGTATTTT,CASSVQGGTQYF
-,TRBV5-1,-,TRBJ1-6,TGCGCCAGCAGCTCCGGCAGGGGAGATTCACCCCTCCACTTT,CASSSGRGDSPLHF
once,TRBV27,-,TRBJ2-5,TGTGCCAGCAGTTCCCGACTAGTCCGAGAGACCCAGTACTTC,CASSSRLVRETQYF
-,TRBV3-1/TRBV3-2,-,TRBJ2-1,TGTGCCAGCGGATCCCAAGGGGTCCCATACAATGAGCAGTTCTTC,CASGSQGVPYNEQFF
-,TRBV19,TRBD2,TRBJ2-5,TGTGCCAGTAAACCGGGGGGACAAGAGACCCAGTACTTC,CASKPGGQETQYF
-,TRBV11-1,-,TRBJ1-1,TGTGCCAGCAGCTCCTCTAATGGGAACACTGAAGCTTTCTTT,CASSSSNGNTEAFF
-,TRBV7-8,TRBD1,TRBJ1-2,TGTGCCAGCAGCCGCGGACAGGCTTACTATGGCTACACCTTC,CASSRGQAYYGYTF
-,TRBV11-2,TRBD2,TRBJ2-7,TGTGCCAGCAGCTTAGCCGGGACTAGCGGGGTCAACTACGAGCAGTACTTC,CASSLAGTSGVNYEQYF
-,TRBV10-2,-,TRBJ2-7,TGCGCCAGCAGCCCATCCTACGAGCAGTACTTC,CASSPSYEQYF
-,TRBV7-2,-,TRBJ2-1,TGTGCCAGCAGCCGGGGGGCATACAATGAGCAGTTCTTC,CASSRGAYNEQFF
-,TRBV5-1,TRBD2,TRBJ2-5,TGCGCCAGCAGCTTGTCACTAGCGGGTGAGACCCAGTACTTC,CASSLSLAGETQYF
-,TRBV19,-,TRBJ2-6,TGTGCCAGTAGTATAGGCCGATCTATCTCTGGGGCCAACGTCCTGACTTTC,CASSIGRSISGANVLTF
-,TRBV9,-,TRBJ1-5,TGTGCCAGCTCAGCTGGGGCCAACAATCAGCCCCAGCATTTT,CASSAGANNQPQHF
-,TRBV3-1/TRBV3-2,-,TRBJ1-1,TGTGCCAGCAGCAGGGGGTCGTCGAGGCTGAACACTGAAGCTTTCTTT,CASSRGSSRLNTEAFF
many,TRBV12-3/TRBV12-4,TRBD2,TRBJ2-1,TGTGCCAGCAGTACGACTAGCGTCGGTGAGCAGTTCTTC,CASSTTSVGEQFF
-,TRBV28,TRBD1,TRBJ1-2,TGTGCCAGCACCCTAGAGGGACAGATTTATGGCTACACCTTC,CASTLEGQIYGYTF
-,TRBV6-6,-,TRBJ1-5,TGTGCCAGCAGCCCGGGGGGGTTGCACAATCAGCCCCAGCATTTT,CASSPGGLHNQPQHF
-,TRBV6-5,-,TRBJ1-1,TGTGCCAGCAGTTACACACAACACAGCGGCACTGAAGCTTTCTTT,CASSYTQHSGTEAFF
-,TRBV5-4,TRBD2,TRBJ2-1,TGTGCCAGCAGCTTGGGGAGCGGGGGGGCTTTAGGCGAGCAGTTCTTC,CASSLGSGGALGEQFF
-,TRBV19,-,TRBJ2-2,TGTGCCACACATCCGAAGACCGGAGGGGCCGGGGAGCTGTTTTTT,CATHPKTGGAGELFF
-,TRBV28,-,TRBJ2-3,TGTGCCAGCAGTTCAACAGGGACGTTAATAGATACGCAGTATTTT,CASSSTGTLIDTQYF
-,TRBV7-2,-,TRBJ1-1,TGTGCCAGCAGCTTAATGGGGGCGCGTAAAGGAGCTTTCTTT,CASSLMGARKGAFF
-,TRBV29-1,-,TRBJ2-3,TGCAGCGTGCGACCGTCCGGGGGTCTGATGCAGTATTTT,CSVRPSGGLMQYF
-,TRBV28,TRBD1,TRBJ2-7,TGTGCCAGCGGGGGACAGGGCGGTTTCCACGAGCAGTACTTC,CASGGQGGFHEQYF
-,TRBV5-1,TRBD1,TRBJ2-1,TGCGCCAGCAGCTGGGACAGGGGAAACAATGAGCAGTTCTTC,CASSWDRGNNEQFF
-,TRBV27,TRBD1,TRBJ1-2,TGTGCCAGCAGCCGACAGGGAAAGAACTATGGCTACACCTTC,CASSRQGKNYGYTF
once,TRBV18,-,TRBJ2-5,TGTGCCAGCTCCCAGATCCTCCAAGAGACCCAGTACTTC,CASSQILQETQYF